Presented here are 26 T cell receptor beta chains from one specimen sequenced in a study of T cell repertoires in cytomegalovirus infection (dated by TCRdb to about 2019). The data were produced on an Illumina HiSeq 1500. TCRdb applied fastp at Q25 and MiXCR to the public reads, then kept only in-frame beta chains. Every distinct CDR3 protein forms one entry, paired with its most common genes and DNA. The sample table lists under 800,000 distinct CDR3 sequences, about 24% of them with a count of one. The ten largest clones capture less than 10% of the sample. The specimen was CD8+ T cells from PBMCs. Receptors were obtained from a human donor in good health (CMV status not recorded). Some clones in this sample may be carry-over from other donors' samples.

Many counts were recorded for this clonotype. The chain is built from TRBV4-1 and TRBJ2-1; D is uncertain. Per germline, CDR1 MGHRA and CDR2 YSYEKL. V shed 4 bases and J shed 4 bases, with 8 bases lying between them. This CDR3 contains 13 residues. The CDR3 protein is CASSPSVYNEQFF. CDR3 nucleotides: TGCGCCAGCAGCCCGAGTGTATACAATGAGCAGTTCTTC.

At least ten counts were recorded for this clonotype. The V and J genes are TRBV7-8 and TRBJ2-1; 9 bases match TRBD1. The CDR3 is 16 residues long. V shed 6 bases and J 1 base; nucleotides not matched to a gene: 7. Germline V gene lookup returns CDR1 SGHVS and CDR2 FQNEAQ. CDR3 amino acids: CASSSRGTGSYNEQFF. CDR3 DNA sequence: TGTGCCAGCAGTTCCCGCGGGACAGGGTCCTACAATGAGCAGTTCTTC.

The sample holds a few counts of this clonotype. This rearrangement joins TRBV20-1 to TRBJ2-2; possible D gene TRBD2, 5 bases. The CDR3 is 13 amino acids. Germline CDR1 and CDR2: DFQATT and SNEGSKA (reference sequence). Between the trimmed V and J ends, which lost 6 bases and 5 bases, there was a span of 13 bases. The CDR3 loop reads CSAFPPGTGELFF. The CDR3 DNA follows: TGCAGTGCGTTCCCCCCGGGGACCGGGGAGCTGTTTTTT.

The gene calls are TRBV6-1 and TRBJ2-1; the D gene is possibly TRBD2 (6 bases). Germline V CDR1 and CDR2: MNHNS, SASEGT. The CDR3 is 16 amino acids. V was shortened by 8 bases and J by 2 bases, with 19 bases between the two germline ends. The CDR3 here is CASRTTGSGPYNEQFF. As DNA, the CDR3 is TGTGCCAGCCGAACAACCGGGAGCGGCCCCTACAATGAGCAGTTCTTC.

This clonotype occurred a few times. The chain recombines TRBV5-1 with TRBJ2-1; D is unclear. The V and J ends lost 5 bases and 2 bases respectively, with 14 bases between them. Germline loops: CDR1 SGHRS, CDR2 YFSETQ. CDR3 size: 15 residues. The CDR3 DNA follows: TGCGCCAGCAGTCCCACCGCCGGACCCTACAATGAGCAGTTCTTC. This encodes CASSPTAGPYNEQFF.

The chain is built from TRBV6-2 or TRBV6-3 and TRBJ2-7, with a weak D call TRBD2 (5 bases). CDR3 size: 11 residues. The V gene lost 7 bases and the J gene lost 7 bases, with 11 bases spanning the gap. CDR1 is MNHEY, CDR2 SVGEGT, per germline. The DNA of the CDR3 is TGTGCCAGCACCGGTCGAGGGGAGCAGTACGTC. Translated, it gives CASTGRGEQYV.

This clonotype showed up many times. V and J are TRBV7-8 and TRBJ2-1, with D tentatively TRBD1 or TRBD2 (6 bases each). The CDR3 totals 16 residues. Trimming removed 5 bases from V and 0 bases from J, with 14 bases in between. Germline CDR1 SGHVS, CDR2 FQNEAQ. In DNA form, the CDR3 reads TGTGCCAGCAGCATGGGGGGCCCGAGCTCCTACAATGAGCAGTTCTTC. The encoded protein is CASSMGGPSSYNEQFF. The full variable domain, with the rest looked up from reference TRBV7-8 and TRBJ2-1, is GAGVSQSPRYKVAKRGQDVALRCDPISGHVSLFWYQQALGQGPEFLTYFQNEAQLDKSGLPSDRFFAERPEGSVSTLKIQRTQQEDSAVYLCASSMGGPSSYNEQFFGPGTRLTVL.

In its sample, this clonotype was seen a few times. V and J are TRBV4-1 and TRBJ1-5; no firm D call. V was trimmed by 1 base and J by 1 base, leaving 8 bases between them. The CDR3 runs 15 residues. Germline CDR1 reads MGHRA; CDR2 reads YSYEKL. The CDR3 DNA is TGCGCCAGCAGCCAAGCGGCCAGGAGCAATCAGCCCCAGCATTTT. It translates to CASSQAARSNQPQHF.

The chain uses TRBV14 and TRBJ2-7; D is unresolved. Trimming left V 0 bases short and J 6 bases short, with 9 bases between. This CDR3 is 13 amino acids long. Per germline, CDR1 SGHDN and CDR2 FVKESK. CDR3 DNA: TGTGCCAGCAGCCAAGAGGTTTGGGTCGAGCAGTACGTC. Amino acids: CASSQEVWVEQYV.

J is TRBJ2-7 and V is TRBV3-1, with TRBD2 matching 11 bases. V dropped 0 bases and J dropped 7; count of bases not matched to a gene: 2. Germline V gives CDR1 LGHDT, CDR2 YNNKEL (reference sequence). CDR3 length equals 14 residues. Here the CDR3 DNA reads TGTGCCAGCAGCCAAGAACTAGCGGGGGAAGAGCAGTACTTC. Translating it yields CASSQELAGEEQYF.

Many counts were recorded for this clonotype. The chain couples TRBV6-6 to TRBJ1-2, with a tentative D call TRBD1 (6 bases). V lost 0 bases to trimming and J lost 4 bases, with 15 bases between them. CDR3 length equals 16 residues. The germline V gene encodes CDR1 MNHNY and CDR2 SVGAGI (reference sequence). The CDR3 nucleotides are TGTGCCAGCAGTTACTCGAGCCTAGGGGGTAGCTATGGCTACACCTTC. It codes for CASSYSSLGGSYGYTF.

This clonotype turned up a few times. The rearrangement uses TRBV10-2 and TRBJ2-5; 10 nucleotides agree with TRBD1. V trimming: 4 bases; J trimming: 3 bases; junction bases outside the gene matches: 2. This CDR3 comprises 14 residues. Germline V gene data show CDR1 as WSHSY and CDR2 as SAAADI. The CDR3 bases are TGCGCCAGCAGTGCGACAGGGGGCGAAGAGACCCAGTACTTC. It specifies CASSATGGEETQYF.

CDR3 sequence (DNA): TGTGCCAGCAGTTTCGGGACAGGGGATTTCGGCGAGCAGTACGTC. This gives the protein CASSFGTGDFGEQYV. This chain uses TRBV6-2 or TRBV6-3 with TRBJ2-7; TRBD1 aligns across 10 bases. Germline V gene lookup returns CDR1 MNHEY and CDR2 SVGEGT. The CDR3 has 15 amino acids. Germline trimming cut 4 bases from V and 6 bases from J; bases unmatched to any gene: 9.

This clonotype was observed a few times. This CDR3 is CASSPPGQPPYEQYV. The CDR3 DNA reads as TGTGCCAGCAGTCCCCCGGGACAGCCCCCCTACGAGCAGTACGTC. The V and J genes are TRBV12-3 or TRBV12-4 and TRBJ2-7; TRBD1 aligns across 7 bases. This CDR3 region has 15 residues. V was clipped by 5 bases and J by 2 bases; unmatched bases: 9.

This clonotype occurred many times. The rearrangement uses TRBV7-2 and TRBJ2-2; TRBD1 agrees at 9 bases. This CDR3 has 18 amino acids. The germline V gene has CDR1 SGHTA and CDR2 FQGNSA. V lost 1 base to trimming and J lost 0 bases; unmatched junction nucleotides: 6. CDR3 DNA sequence: TGTGCCAGCAGCTTAGATCTTAGGACAGGGGCGAACACCGGGGAGCTGTTTTTT. Encoded protein: CASSLDLRTGANTGELFF.

This clonotype was detected a few times. This chain links TRBV7-9 with TRBJ2-3, with D perhaps matching TRBD1 (5 bases). CDR3 size: 17 residues. Looked up from germline, CDR1 is SEHNR and CDR2 is FQNEAQ (reference sequence). V gave up 6 bases and J gave up 0 bases, with 19 bases separating them. CDR3 sequence: CASSLSRSRASTDTQYF. The CDR3, as DNA: TGTGCCAGCAGTCTTAGCAGGTCCAGGGCTAGCACAGATACGCAGTATTTT.

Many counts were recorded for this clonotype. The genes are TRBV27 and TRBJ2-1; 7 nucleotides agree with TRBD1. This CDR3 region has 13 residues. V shed 5 bases, J shed 8 bases, and the junction held 6 bases outside the gene matches. CDR1 and CDR2 from the germline V gene are MNHEY and SMNVEV (reference sequence). This chain's CDR3 is CASSPRDRHEQFF. The CDR3 DNA reads as TGTGCCAGCAGTCCACGGGACAGACATGAGCAGTTCTTC.

The chain carries TRBV6-5 and TRBJ1-5; possible D gene TRBD1, 5 bases. CDR3 length: 14 residues. CDR1 and CDR2 (germline): MNHEY, SVGAGI. Between the trimmed V and J ends, which lost 5 bases and 6 bases, there was a span of 14 bases. CDR3 coding DNA: TGTGCCAGCAGTGGGGGAACTTGGGGTCAGCCCCAGCATTTT. It is translated as CASSGGTWGQPQHF.

The CDR3 is CASQTSGQGARYGYTF. The CDR3 bases are TGTGCCAGCCAGACGTCCGGACAGGGGGCGCGCTATGGCTACACCTTC. This chain links TRBV7-9 with TRBJ1-2; 11 bases map to TRBD1. This CDR3 has 16 amino acids. V lost 8 bases, J lost 4 bases, and 12 bases stayed unmatched. Germline V gene sequence: CDR1 SEHNR, CDR2 FQNEAQ (reference sequence).

The chain is built from TRBV20-1 and TRBJ1-3, with D unclear. CDR1 DFQATT and CDR2 SNEGSKA come from the germline V gene (reference sequence). Trimming shortened V by 4 bases and J by 8 bases, and 18 bases separated the two germline ends. CDR3 size: 14 residues. In DNA, the CDR3 is TGCAGTGCTAAACCGGGCCCATCCGCCGACACCATATATTTT. Protein: CSAKPGPSADTIYF.

On this clonotype: Its ends do not fully match the called genes, so a read error is possible. The chain employs TRBV2 and TRBJ2-7, with 10 bases aligning to TRBD1. This CDR3 comprises 14 residues. The germline gives CDR1 SNHLY, CDR2 FYNNEI. CDR3 bases: TGTGCCAGCAGCGAAGGGACAGGGGCATACGAGCAGTACTTC. This translates into CASSEGTGAYEQYF.

This clonotype showed up just a few times. This chain links TRBV2 with TRBJ2-1; D assignment may be TRBD1 or TRBD2 (5 bases each). Germline V gives CDR1 SNHLY, CDR2 FYNNEI. The CDR3 length is 14 residues. Trimming removed 3 bases at V and 4 bases at J, with 10 bases between. The CDR3 region is CASSDPGTYNEQFF. The CDR3 coding sequence is TGTGCCAGCAGTGACCCCGGGACGTACAATGAGCAGTTCTTC.

Concerning this clonotype: A read error may account for a junction end that differs from germline. The V gene is TRBV7-2, the J gene TRBJ2-3; 9 bases line up with TRBD2. The germline V gene encodes CDR1 SGHTA and CDR2 FQGNSA. The CDR3 is made up of 19 amino acids. The CDR3: CASSSPFLRAGTSIDTQYF. CDR3 coding DNA: TGTGCCAGCAGCTCTCCCTTTTTGAGAGCGGGGACTAGCATAGATACGCAGTATTTT. The variable domain in full, completed from reference TRBV7-2 and TRBJ2-3, reads GAGVSQSPSNKVTEKGKDVELRCDPISGHTALYWYRQSLGQGLEFLIYFQGNSAPDKSGLPSDRFSAERTGGSVSTLTIQRTQQEDSAVYLCASSSPFLRAGTSIDTQYFGPGTRLTVL.

The chain uses TRBV7-9 and TRBJ1-6; maybe TRBD1 (6 bases). Trimming removed 8 bases at V and 9 bases at J, with 14 bases between. Germline V gene sequence: CDR1 SEHNR, CDR2 FQNEAQ (reference sequence). This CDR3 is built from 13 residues. DNA for the CDR3: TGTGCCAGCTGCCCAGGGGAGGCTTCACCCCTCCACTTT. Encoded protein: CASCPGEASPLHF.

In its sample, this clonotype was seen many times. The gene calls are TRBV7-9 and TRBJ1-4; D remains unclear. Germline V CDR1 and CDR2: SEHNR, FQNEAQ (reference sequence). Between the trimmed V and J ends, which lost 5 bases and 0 bases, there was a span of 10 bases. The CDR3 is 15 amino acids. DNA of the CDR3: TGTGCCAGCAGCCCTATTGCAGCAACTAATGAAAAACTGTTTTTT. It specifies CASSPIAATNEKLFF.

This clonotype was recorded once. Being one base from a much bigger clone, this may be a read error. J is TRBJ2-5 and V is TRBV7-6, with D possibly matching TRBD1 (6 bases). This CDR3 comprises 14 residues. With 3 bases removed from V and 8 bases from J, the gap between germline ends came to 16 bases. CDR1 and CDR2 from the germline V gene are SGHVS and FNYEAQ. In DNA, the CDR3 is TGTGCCAGCAGCTTTGCAGGGGACGCTGTTACCCAGTACTTC. Protein: CASSFAGDAVTQYF.